These T cell receptor beta chains were read from a single sample in a study of blood T cell repertoires in COVID-19. The method was immunoSEQ multiplex PCR; TCRdb's version includes in-frame clones alone and lacks a portion of them. This sample has just over 85,000 clones, with 89% found just once. The sequenced sample was peripheral blood. The receptors shown here come from a man aged 45-65 years with acute or convalescent COVID-19. CDR3s include the opening cysteine and the closing phenylalanine or tryptophan. The D gene is left open where the match is weak. Clone size appears in some rows only: once, few, many, or a class for an expanded clone.

TRBV25-1	TRBJ2-1	-	-	CASSEYLGARHEQFF	TGTGCCAGCAGTGAATATCTGGGGGCGCGGCATGAGCAGTTCTTC
TRBV30	TRBJ2-7	-	-	CAWSPLGGAGSYEQYF	TGTGCCTGGAGTCCCTTAGGCGGTGCCGGCTCCTACGAGCAGTACTTC
TRBV25-1	TRBJ1-1	-	TRBD1	CASKDRGPNTEAFF	TGTGCCAGCAAGGACAGGGGGCCGAACACTGAAGCTTTCTTT
TRBV3-1/TRBV3-2	TRBJ2-3	-	TRBD2	CASSLRTSGGSDTQYF	TGTGCCAGCAGCCTTAGGACTAGCGGGGGTTCAGATACGCAGTATTTT
TRBV11-2	TRBJ2-1	-	TRBD2	CASSLLTSGGQVGRFF	TGTGCCAGCAGCTTACTCACCAGCGGGGGGCAGGTGGGGCGATTCTTC
TRBV6-5	TRBJ1-1	few	-	CASTGGRAGDTEAFF	TGTGCCAGCACGGGGGGTAGGGCCGGAGACACTGAAGCTTTCTTT
TRBV6-5	TRBJ2-7	-	TRBD2	CASVRLAGDTYEQYF	TGTGCCAGCGTTAGACTAGCGGGGGATACCTACGAGCAGTACTTC
TRBV27	TRBJ1-1	-	-	CASIDRLNTEAFF	TGTGCCAGCATCGACAGGTTGAACACTGAAGCTTTCTTT
TRBV5-1	TRBJ2-7	few	TRBD1	CASSSLSRGQSYEQYF	TGCGCCAGCAGTTCACTGTCTAGGGGACAGTCCTACGAGCAGTACTTC
TRBV3-1/TRBV3-2	TRBJ1-1	once	-	CASSRQMNTEAFF	TGTGCCAGCAGCCGACAGATGAACACTGAAGCTTTCTTT
TRBV6-4	TRBJ2-2	-	TRBD2	CASSDGGGLNTGELFF	TGTGCCAGCAGTGACGGCGGGGGGCTCAACACCGGGGAGCTGTTTTTT
TRBV6-5	TRBJ2-1	-	TRBD2	CASIGGLMHEQFF	TGTGCCAGCATCGGGGGGTTGATGCATGAGCAGTTCTTC
TRBV24-1	TRBJ1-4	-	-	CATSDATTNEKLFF	TGTGCCACCAGTGATGCTACAACTAATGAAAAACTGTTTTTT
TRBV30	TRBJ1-1	once	TRBD1	CAWSPKGQPHVWEAFF	TGTGCCTGGAGTCCCAAGGGACAGCCGCACGTGTGGGAAGCTTTCTTT
TRBV2	TRBJ1-6	-	-	CASSETGNSPLHF	TGTGCCAGCAGTGAGACGGGTAATTCACCCCTCCACTTT
TRBV7-9	TRBJ2-3	-	TRBD1	CASSRGTGSMDTQYF	TGTGCCAGCAGCCGTGGGACAGGGAGTATGGATACGCAGTATTTT
TRBV7-8	TRBJ2-5	-	-	CASSQTWGEETQYF	TGTGCCAGCAGCCAAACCTGGGGGGAAGAGACCCAGTACTTC
TRBV5-1	TRBJ2-5	once	TRBD2	CASSMGRGGGGETQYF	TGCGCCAGCAGCATGGGCCGGGGGGGCGGGGGAGAGACCCAGTACTTC
TRBV11-1	TRBJ2-3	-	TRBD2	CASSPGLAGGTDTQYF	TGTGCCAGCAGCCCGGGACTAGCGGGGGGCACAGATACGCAGTATTTT
TRBV5-5	TRBJ2-2	-	TRBD1	CASSPQTGWNTGELFF	TGTGCCAGCAGCCCCCAGACAGGGTGGAACACCGGGGAGCTGTTTTTT
TRBV28	TRBJ1-2	-	TRBD1	CASVHFRGRNGYTF	TGTGCCAGCGTCCATTTCAGGGGGCGGAATGGCTACACCTTC
TRBV5-6	TRBJ1-4	-	TRBD1	CASSFRGRDREKLFF	TGTGCCAGCAGCTTTAGGGGGCGCGATAGGGAAAAACTGTTTTTT
TRBV7-3	TRBJ2-3	once	-	CASSPRTASTDTQYF	TGTGCCAGCAGCCCTCGGACAGCTAGCACAGATACGCAGTATTTT
TRBV30	TRBJ1-5	-	-	CAWSVRFGGGQPQHF	TGTGCCTGGAGTGTAAGGTTTGGGGGCGGTCAGCCCCAGCATTTT
TRBV30	TRBJ2-2	-	-	CAWKQGGTGELFF	TGTGCCTGGAAGCAGGGAGGTACCGGGGAGCTGTTTTTT
TRBV9	TRBJ1-4	-	TRBD1	CASSGGQGTSTNEKLFF	TGTGCCAGCAGCGGGGGACAGGGGACCTCAACTAATGAAAAACTGTTTTTT
TRBV9	TRBJ2-2	-	TRBD2	CASSVRGGSGTRNTGELFF	TGTGCCAGCAGCGTCCGGGGGGGGTCCGGGACAAGAAACACCGGGGAGCTGTTTTTT
TRBV6-5	TRBJ1-2	-	-	CASKMGHNYGYTF	TGTGCCAGCAAGATGGGACATAACTATGGCTACACCTTC
TRBV10-3	TRBJ1-1	-	-	CAISEARVGTEAFF	TGTGCCATCAGTGAGGCGCGGGTCGGCACTGAAGCTTTCTTT
TRBV6-6	TRBJ2-3	once	-	CASSSPDTSTTDTQYF	TGTGCCAGCAGTTCCCCGGACACTTCGACCACAGATACGCAGTATTTT
TRBV10-3	TRBJ1-3	-	TRBD1	CAMIGQGMDTIYF	TGTGCCATGATTGGACAGGGGATGGACACCATATATTTT
TRBV7-9	TRBJ1-6	-	-	CASSFERNNSPLHF	TGTGCCAGCAGCTTTGAGAGGAATAATTCACCCCTCCACTTT
TRBV2	TRBJ2-1	-	TRBD1	CASSGMGQYNEQFF	TGTGCCAGCAGTGGTATGGGACAGTACAATGAGCAGTTCTTC
TRBV19	TRBJ1-1	-	-	CASSTRENTEAFF	TGTGCCAGTAGTACACGGGAGAACACTGAAGCTTTCTTT
TRBV7-9	TRBJ2-1	-	TRBD2	CASSLGGGVYNEQFF	TGTGCCAGCAGCTTAGGCGGGGGGGTATACAATGAGCAGTTCTTC
TRBV2	TRBJ1-1	-	-	CASVGRADTEAFF	TGTGCCAGCGTCGGCAGGGCTGACACTGAAGCTTTCTTT
TRBV5-4	TRBJ2-3	-	-	CASSPNQASGTDTQYF	TGTGCCAGCAGCCCTAACCAGGCTAGCGGCACAGATACGCAGTATTTT
TRBV12-5	TRBJ1-2	few	-	CASGRQNYGYTF	TGTGCTAGTGGCCGACAGAACTATGGCTACACCTTC
TRBV9	TRBJ1-4	once	-	CASSPGAEKLFF	TGTGCCAGCAGCCCTGGGGCGGAAAAACTGTTTTTT
TRBV19	TRBJ1-1	-	-	CASSLFFRVLGTEAFF	TGTGCCAGTAGTCTGTTTTTCAGGGTCCTAGGGACTGAAGCTTTCTTT